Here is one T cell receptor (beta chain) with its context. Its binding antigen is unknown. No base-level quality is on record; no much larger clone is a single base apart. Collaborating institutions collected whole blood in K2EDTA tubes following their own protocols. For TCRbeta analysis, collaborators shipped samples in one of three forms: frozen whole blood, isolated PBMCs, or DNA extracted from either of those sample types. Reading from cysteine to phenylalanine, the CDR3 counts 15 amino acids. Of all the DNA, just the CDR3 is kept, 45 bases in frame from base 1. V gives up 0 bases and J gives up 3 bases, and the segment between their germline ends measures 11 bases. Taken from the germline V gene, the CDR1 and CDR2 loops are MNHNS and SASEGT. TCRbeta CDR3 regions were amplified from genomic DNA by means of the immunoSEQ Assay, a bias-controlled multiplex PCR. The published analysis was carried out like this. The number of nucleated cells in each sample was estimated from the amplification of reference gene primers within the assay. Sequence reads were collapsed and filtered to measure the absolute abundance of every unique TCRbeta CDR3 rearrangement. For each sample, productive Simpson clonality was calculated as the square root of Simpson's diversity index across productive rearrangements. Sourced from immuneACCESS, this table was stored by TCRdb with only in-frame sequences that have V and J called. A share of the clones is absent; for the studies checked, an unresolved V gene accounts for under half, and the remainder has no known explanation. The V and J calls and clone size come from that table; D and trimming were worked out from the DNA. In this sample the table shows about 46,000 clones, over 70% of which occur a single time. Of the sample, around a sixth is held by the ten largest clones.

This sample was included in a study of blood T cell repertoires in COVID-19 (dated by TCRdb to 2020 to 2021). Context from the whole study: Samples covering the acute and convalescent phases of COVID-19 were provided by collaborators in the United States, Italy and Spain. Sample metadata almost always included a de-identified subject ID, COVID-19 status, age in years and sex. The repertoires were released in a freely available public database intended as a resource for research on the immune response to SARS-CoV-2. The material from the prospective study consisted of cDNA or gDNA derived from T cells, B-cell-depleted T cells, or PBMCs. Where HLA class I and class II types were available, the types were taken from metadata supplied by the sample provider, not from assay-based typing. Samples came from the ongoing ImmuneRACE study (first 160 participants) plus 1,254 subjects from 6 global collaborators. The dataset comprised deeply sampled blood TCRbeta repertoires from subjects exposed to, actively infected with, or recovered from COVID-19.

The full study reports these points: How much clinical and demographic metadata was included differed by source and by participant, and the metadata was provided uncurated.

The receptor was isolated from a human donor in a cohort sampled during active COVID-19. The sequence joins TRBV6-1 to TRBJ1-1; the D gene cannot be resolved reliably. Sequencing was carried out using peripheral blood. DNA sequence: TGTGCCAGCAGTGAAGCTGGTGGCGGATACACTGAAGCTTTCTTT. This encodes CASSEAGGGYTEAFF.